The T cell receptor (beta chain) described here comes from a study of blood T cell repertoires in COVID-19. Assay: immunoSEQ multiplex PCR; the TCRdb copy retains only in-frame clones and omits some. The profile covers 200,000 to 250,000 clones, with less than 85% appearing a single time and roughly 7.8% taken by the ten largest. V lost 0 bases and J lost 2, with 6 bases in between. Per the germline V gene, CDR1 is SGHNT and CDR2 is YYREEE (reference sequence). The CDR3 has 14 amino acids. This clone came up a few times. V and J are TRBV5-4 and TRBJ2-4; no definite D call. The sample taken for sequencing was peripheral blood. This TCR was recovered from a woman of 80 years or more with COVID-19, enrolled during active disease. The CDR3 coding sequence is TGTGCCAGCAGCTTGGCCGGGTCCAAAAACATTCAGTACTTC. Translated: CASSLAGSKNIQYF.